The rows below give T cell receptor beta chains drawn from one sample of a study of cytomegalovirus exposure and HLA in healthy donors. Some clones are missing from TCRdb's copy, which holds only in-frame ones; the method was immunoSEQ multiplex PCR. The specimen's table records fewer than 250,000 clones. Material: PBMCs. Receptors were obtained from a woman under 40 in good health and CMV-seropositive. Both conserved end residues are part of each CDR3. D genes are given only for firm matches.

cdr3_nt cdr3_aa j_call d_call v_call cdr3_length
TGTGCCAGCAGCGCCGCGGGGTTCACCGGGGAGCTGTTTTTT CASSAAGFTGELFF TRBJ2-2 - TRBV9 14
TGCAGCGTGTACACCCGTAACTATGGCTACACCTTC CSVYTRNYGYTF TRBJ1-2 - TRBV29-1 12
TGTGCCAGCAGCTTGAGCGGGAGACGGGAGACCCAGTACTTC CASSLSGRRETQYF TRBJ2-5 TRBD2 TRBV2 14
TGTGCCATCAAGGCGCAGGATCTCTACAATGAGCAGTTCTTC CAIKAQDLYNEQFF TRBJ2-1 - TRBV10-3 14
TGTGCCTGGAGTGCCTCCGGTATAGGGAGGTCTGGGGCCAACGTCCTGACTTTC CAWSASGIGRSGANVLTF TRBJ2-6 - TRBV30 18
TGTGCCAGCAGCTTACGGCGGAGTTCGGCCCAGCATTTT CASSLRRSSAQHF TRBJ1-5 - TRBV13 13
TGCGCCAGCAGTGAAAGGTTTGGCGGGGTGAAGGACACTGAAGCTTTCTTT CASSERFGGVKDTEAFF TRBJ1-1 - TRBV10-2 17
TGTGCCAGCGGCCGGGGGGAGAATCAGCCCCAGCATTTT CASGRGENQPQHF TRBJ1-5 - TRBV2 13
TGTGCCAGCAGTGAAATCACCGTTTCAGACTACGAGCAGTACTTC CASSEITVSDYEQYF TRBJ2-7 - TRBV2 15
TGCAGTGCTAGCAGCTGGGCCGAGCAGTACTTC CSASSWAEQYF TRBJ2-7 - TRBV20-1 11
TGCGCCAGCAGCCCGGACAGCACTCTGAAAGGAAACACCATATATTTT CASSPDSTLKGNTIYF TRBJ1-3 - TRBV5-1 16
TGTGCCAGCTCACCACCAGGGACAGAGAAAAACATTCAGTACTTC CASSPPGTEKNIQYF TRBJ2-4 TRBD1 TRBV18 15
TGTGCCAGCGGACAGGGGATCGGGGAGCAGTTCTTC CASGQGIGEQFF TRBJ2-1 TRBD1 TRBV6-5 12
TGTGCCAGCAGTAAAGGACAGGGGTTTATTAGGTACACTGAAGCTTTCTTT CASSKGQGFIRYTEAFF TRBJ1-1 TRBD1 TRBV6-1 17
TGTGCCAGTAGCACCCTGTGGACTAGCGGGGGGGCCTTATTTGATACGCAGTATTTT CASSTLWTSGGALFDTQYF TRBJ2-3 TRBD2 TRBV19 19
TGTGCCAGCTCACCAGGGGCCTTAACCTCTGGAAACACCATATATTTT CASSPGALTSGNTIYF TRBJ1-3 - TRBV18 16
TGTGCCAGCAGTGGGCAGACAGGGGGAAGCACTGAAGCTTTCTTT CASSGQTGGSTEAFF TRBJ1-1 TRBD1 TRBV25-1 15
TGTGCCAGTAGTAAGTCGGGACAGGAGCACTATGGCTACACCTTC CASSKSGQEHYGYTF TRBJ1-2 TRBD1 TRBV19 15
TGTGCCAGCAGCCCACGGGACAGGCGCTACAATGAGCAGTTCTTC CASSPRDRRYNEQFF TRBJ2-1 TRBD1 TRBV7-9 15
TGTGCCAGTAGCAATAGACCTAGGAGCACAGATACGCAGTATTTT CASSNRPRSTDTQYF TRBJ2-3 - TRBV19 15